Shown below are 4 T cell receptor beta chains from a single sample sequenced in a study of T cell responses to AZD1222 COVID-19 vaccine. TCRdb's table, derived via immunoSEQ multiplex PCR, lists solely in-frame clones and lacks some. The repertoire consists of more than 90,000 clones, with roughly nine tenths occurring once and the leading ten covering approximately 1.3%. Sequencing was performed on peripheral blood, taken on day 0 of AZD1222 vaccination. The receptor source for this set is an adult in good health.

The CDR3 is CASSLVSTSGGEYEQYF. In nucleotides, the CDR3 is TGTGCCAGCAGCTTAGTTAGTACTAGCGGGGGGGAATACGAGCAGTACTTC. V and J are TRBV7-6 and TRBJ2-7; TRBD2 matches at 13 bases. From germline, CDR1 is SGHVS and CDR2 FNYEAQ. The CDR3 has 17 amino acids. The V gene end was trimmed by 1 base and the J gene end by 4 bases; junction bases not matched to a gene: 7.

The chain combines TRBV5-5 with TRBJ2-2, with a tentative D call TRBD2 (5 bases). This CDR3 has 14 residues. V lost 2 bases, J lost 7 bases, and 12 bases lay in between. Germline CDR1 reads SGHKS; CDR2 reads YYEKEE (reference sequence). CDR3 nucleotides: TGTGCCAGCAGCTTTGAGAGGGTGGGCGGGGAGCTGTTTTTT. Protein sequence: CASSFERVGGELFF.

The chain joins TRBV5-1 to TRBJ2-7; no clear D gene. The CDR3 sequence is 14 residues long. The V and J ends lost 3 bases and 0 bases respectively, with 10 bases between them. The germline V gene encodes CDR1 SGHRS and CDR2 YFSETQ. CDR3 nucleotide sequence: TGCGCCAGCAGCTCCCTCCAGAGCTCCTACGAGCAGTACTTC. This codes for CASSSLQSSYEQYF.

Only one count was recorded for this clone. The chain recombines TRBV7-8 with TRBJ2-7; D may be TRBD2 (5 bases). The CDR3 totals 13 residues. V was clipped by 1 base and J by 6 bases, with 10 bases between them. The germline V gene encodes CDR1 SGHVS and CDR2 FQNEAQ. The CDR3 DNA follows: TGTGCCAGCAGCTTAGGAGAGGGATCCGAGCAGTACTTC. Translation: CASSLGEGSEQYF.